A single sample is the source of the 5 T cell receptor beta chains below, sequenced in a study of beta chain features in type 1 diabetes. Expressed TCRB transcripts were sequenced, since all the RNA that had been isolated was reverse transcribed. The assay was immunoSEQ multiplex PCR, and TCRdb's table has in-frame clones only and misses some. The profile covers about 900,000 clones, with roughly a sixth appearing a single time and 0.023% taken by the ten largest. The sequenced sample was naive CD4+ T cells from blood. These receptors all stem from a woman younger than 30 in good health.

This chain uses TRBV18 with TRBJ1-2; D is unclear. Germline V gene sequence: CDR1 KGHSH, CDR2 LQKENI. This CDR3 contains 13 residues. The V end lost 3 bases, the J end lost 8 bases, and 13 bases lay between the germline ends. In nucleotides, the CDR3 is TGTGCCAGCTCACCGGACCAGGCTGAAGGCTACACCTTC. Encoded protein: CASSPDQAEGYTF.

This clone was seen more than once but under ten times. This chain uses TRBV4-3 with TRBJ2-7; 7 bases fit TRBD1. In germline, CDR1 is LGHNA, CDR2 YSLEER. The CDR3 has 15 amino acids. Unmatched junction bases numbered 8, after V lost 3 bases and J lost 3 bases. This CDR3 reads CASSQGTTGNYEQYF. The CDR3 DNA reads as TGCGCCAGCAGCCAGGGGACGACAGGGAACTACGAGCAGTACTTC.

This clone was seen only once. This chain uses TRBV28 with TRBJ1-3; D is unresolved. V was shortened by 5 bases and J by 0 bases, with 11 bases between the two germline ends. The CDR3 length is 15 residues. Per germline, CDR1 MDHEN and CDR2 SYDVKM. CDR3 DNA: TGTGCCAGCAGTGAGCACGGAAGCTCTGGAAACACCATATATTTT. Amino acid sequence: CASSEHGSSGNTIYF.

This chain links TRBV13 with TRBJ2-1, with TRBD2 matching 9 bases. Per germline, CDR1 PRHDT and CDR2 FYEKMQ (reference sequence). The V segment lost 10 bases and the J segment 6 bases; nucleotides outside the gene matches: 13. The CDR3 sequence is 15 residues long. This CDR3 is CATKEWREGSNEQFF. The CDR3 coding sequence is TGTGCCACCAAGGAGTGGCGGGAGGGCAGCAATGAGCAGTTCTTC.

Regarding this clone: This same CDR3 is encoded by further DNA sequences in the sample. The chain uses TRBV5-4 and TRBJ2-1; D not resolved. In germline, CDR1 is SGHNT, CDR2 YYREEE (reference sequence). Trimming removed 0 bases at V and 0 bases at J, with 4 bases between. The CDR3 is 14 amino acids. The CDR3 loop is CASSLGSSYNEQFF. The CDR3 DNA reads TGTGCCAGCAGCTTGGGGAGCTCCTACAATGAGCAGTTCTTC.